This entry features one TCR beta chain sequence. This entry comes from a study of blood T cell repertoires in COVID-19. On the study more broadly: Samples came from the United States, Italy and Spain, spanning acute and convalescent COVID-19. PBMCs, B-cell-depleted T cells, or T cells were the source of the cDNA or gDNA that made up the material.

The J segment lost 7 bases and the V segment lost 3 bases, leaving 7 bases of the junction unmatched. Germline V CDR1 and CDR2: MDHEN, SYDVKM. CDR3 length equals 15 residues. In the study's own analysis: Scientists estimated how many nucleated cells there were by amplifying reference gene primers. Repertoires were generated with immunoSEQ multiplex PCR, while TCRdb's copy carries only in-frame clones and drops some. V, J and clone size were drawn from that table, and D and trimming were deduced from the DNA. The table records over 80,000 clones, 80% to 90% of them present only once. The chain recombines TRBV28 with TRBJ2-7; 12 nucleotides align to TRBD2. The specimen sequenced was peripheral blood. This clonotype originated in a man between 45 and 60 years old with acute or convalescent COVID-19. The CDR3 nucleotides read TGTGCCAGCAGTTTGCGGACTAGCGGGGCTGGTGAGCAGTACGTC. Its translation is CASSLRTSGAGEQYV.